This T cell receptor (beta chain) originates from a study of vaccination effects on CD4 cells after COVID-19. Comments on this clone: Its target is unknown.

Prior to sequencing, the ViraFEST assay stimulated PBMC with viral peptide pools, which expanded the antigen-specific CD4+ T cells. CD4+ T cell isolation took place after 10 days of culture. Each vaccine recipient was nucleocapsid antibody negative and had no prior SARS-CoV-2 infection. The assay was immunoSEQ multiplex PCR, and TCRdb's table has in-frame clones only and misses some. This table has 70,000 or so clones, 78% appearing once. This TCR derives from a human donor who received a COVID-19 vaccine. This material consisted of CD4+ T cells from PBMCs cultured with SARS-CoV-2 spike peptides, taken before COVID-19 vaccination.

CDR3 region: CAWSVPRIEAFF. CDR3 nucleotides: TGTGCCTGGAGTGTACCCAGGATTGAAGCTTTCTTT. The chain employs TRBV30 and TRBJ1-1, with D hard to call. The germline gives CDR1 GTSNPN, CDR2 SVGIG (reference sequence). V lost 0 bases to trimming and J lost 7 bases, with 9 bases between them. This CDR3 spans 12 amino acids.